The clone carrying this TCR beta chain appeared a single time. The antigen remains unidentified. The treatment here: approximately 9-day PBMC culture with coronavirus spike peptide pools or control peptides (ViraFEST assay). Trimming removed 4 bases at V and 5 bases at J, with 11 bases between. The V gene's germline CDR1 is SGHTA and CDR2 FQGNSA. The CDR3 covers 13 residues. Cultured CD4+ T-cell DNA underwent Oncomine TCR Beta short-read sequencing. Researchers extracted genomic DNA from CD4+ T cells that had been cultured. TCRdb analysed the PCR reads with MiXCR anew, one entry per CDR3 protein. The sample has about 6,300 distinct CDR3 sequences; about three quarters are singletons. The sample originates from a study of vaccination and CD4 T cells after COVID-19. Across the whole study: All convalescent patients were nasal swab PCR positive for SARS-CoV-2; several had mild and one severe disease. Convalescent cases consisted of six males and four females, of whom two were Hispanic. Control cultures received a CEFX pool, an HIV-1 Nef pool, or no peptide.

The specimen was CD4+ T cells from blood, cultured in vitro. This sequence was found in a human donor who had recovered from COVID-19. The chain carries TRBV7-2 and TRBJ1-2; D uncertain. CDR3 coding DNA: TGTGCCAGCAGCTCTTATGGGCCGTATGGCTACACCTTC. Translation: CASSSYGPYGYTF.